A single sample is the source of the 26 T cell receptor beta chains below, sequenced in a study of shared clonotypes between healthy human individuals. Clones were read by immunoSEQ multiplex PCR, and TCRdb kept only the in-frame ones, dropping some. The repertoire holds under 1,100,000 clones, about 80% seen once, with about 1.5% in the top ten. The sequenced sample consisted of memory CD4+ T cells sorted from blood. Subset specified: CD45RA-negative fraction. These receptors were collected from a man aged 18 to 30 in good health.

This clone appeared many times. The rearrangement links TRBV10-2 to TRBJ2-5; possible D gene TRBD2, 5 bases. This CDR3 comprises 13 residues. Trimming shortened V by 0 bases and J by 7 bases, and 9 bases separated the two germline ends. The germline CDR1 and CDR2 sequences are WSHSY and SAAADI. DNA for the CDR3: TGCGCCAGCAGTGAGTCCGGACGGGGGACCCAGTACTTC. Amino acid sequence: CASSESGRGTQYF.

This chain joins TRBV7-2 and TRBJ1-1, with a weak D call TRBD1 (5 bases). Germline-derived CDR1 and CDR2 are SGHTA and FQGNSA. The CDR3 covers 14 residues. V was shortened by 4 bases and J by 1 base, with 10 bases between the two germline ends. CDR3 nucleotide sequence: TGTGCCAGCAGCTCCCGAGGGGCGAACACTGAAGCTTTCTTT. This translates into CASSSRGANTEAFF. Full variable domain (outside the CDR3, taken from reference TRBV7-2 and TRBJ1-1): GAGVSQSPSNKVTEKGKDVELRCDPISGHTALYWYRQSLGQGLEFLIYFQGNSAPDKSGLPSDRFSAERTGGSVSTLTIQRTQQEDSAVYLCASSSRGANTEAFFGQGTRLTVV.

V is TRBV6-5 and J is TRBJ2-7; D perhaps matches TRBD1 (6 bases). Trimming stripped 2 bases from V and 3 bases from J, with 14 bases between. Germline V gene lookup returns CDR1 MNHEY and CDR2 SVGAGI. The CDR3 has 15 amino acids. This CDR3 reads CASSYGAGAFYEQYF. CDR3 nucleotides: TGTGCCAGCAGTTACGGGGCAGGGGCCTTCTACGAGCAGTACTTC.

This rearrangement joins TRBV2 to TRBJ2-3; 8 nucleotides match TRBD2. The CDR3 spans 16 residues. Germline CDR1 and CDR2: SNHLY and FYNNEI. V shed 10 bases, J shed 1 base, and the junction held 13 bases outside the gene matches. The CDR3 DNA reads TGTGCCATCCCTACTCCAGCGGGAGAGGGCACAGATACGCAGTATTTT. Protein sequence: CAIPTPAGEGTDTQYF.

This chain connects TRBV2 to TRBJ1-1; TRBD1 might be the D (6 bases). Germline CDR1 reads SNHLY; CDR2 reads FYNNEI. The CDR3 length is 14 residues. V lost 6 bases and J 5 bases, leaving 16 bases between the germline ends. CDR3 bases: TGTGCCAGCAGCGAGGGGGGGGCAGGGACTGAAGCTTTCTTT. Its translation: CASSEGGAGTEAFF.

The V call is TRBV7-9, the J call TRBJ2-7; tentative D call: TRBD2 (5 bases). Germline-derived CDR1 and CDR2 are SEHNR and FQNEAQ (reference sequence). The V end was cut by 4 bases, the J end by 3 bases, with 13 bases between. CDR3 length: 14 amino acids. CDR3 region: CASSSDSTSYEQYF. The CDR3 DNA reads TGTGCCAGCAGCTCCGACTCTACTAGCTACGAGCAGTACTTC.

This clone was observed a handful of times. The CDR3 spells CASGTSPVSPLHF. In DNA, the CDR3 is TGTGCCAGCGGGACGAGTCCGGTCTCACCCCTCCACTTT. The chain carries TRBV5-6 and TRBJ1-6; possible D gene TRBD1, 5 bases. The CDR3 sequence is 13 residues long. CDR1 is SGHDT and CDR2 is YYEEEE in the germline V gene. V lost 7 bases, J lost 10 bases, and 15 bases lay in between. Supplemented by reference TRBV5-6 and TRBJ1-6, the full variable domain reads DAGVTQSPTHLIKTRGQQVTLRCSPKSGHDTVSWYQQALGQGPQFIFQYYEEEERQRGNFPDRFSGHQFPNYSSELNVNALLLGDSALYLCASGTSPVSPLHFGNGTRLTVT.

CDR3 amino acids: CAWSPRRRSTDTQYF. The CDR3 coding sequence is TGTGCCTGGAGTCCCAGACGGCGAAGCACAGATACGCAGTATTTT. J is TRBJ2-3 and V is TRBV30; D gene ambiguous. The V end was cut by 2 bases, the J end by 0 bases, with 12 bases between. CDR1 and CDR2 from the germline V gene are GTSNPN and SVGIG (reference sequence). CDR3 length equals 15 residues.

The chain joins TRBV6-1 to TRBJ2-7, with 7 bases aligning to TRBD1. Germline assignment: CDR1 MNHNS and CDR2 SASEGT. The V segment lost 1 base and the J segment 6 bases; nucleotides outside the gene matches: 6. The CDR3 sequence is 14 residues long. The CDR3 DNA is TGTGCCAGCAGTGAAGGCGACAGGGTGGGCGAGCAGTACTTC. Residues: CASSEGDRVGEQYF.

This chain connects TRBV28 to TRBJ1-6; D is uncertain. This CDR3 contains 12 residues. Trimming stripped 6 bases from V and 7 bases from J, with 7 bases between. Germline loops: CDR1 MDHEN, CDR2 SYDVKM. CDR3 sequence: CASSQMNSPLHF. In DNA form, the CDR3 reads TGTGCCAGCAGCCAGATGAATTCACCCCTCCACTTT.

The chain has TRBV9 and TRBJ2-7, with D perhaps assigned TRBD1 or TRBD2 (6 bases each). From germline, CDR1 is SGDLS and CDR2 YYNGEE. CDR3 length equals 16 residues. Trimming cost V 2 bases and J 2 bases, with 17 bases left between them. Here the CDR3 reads CASSVSGKGGAYEQYF. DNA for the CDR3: TGTGCCAGCAGCGTCTCAGGGAAGGGGGGAGCCTACGAGCAGTACTTC.

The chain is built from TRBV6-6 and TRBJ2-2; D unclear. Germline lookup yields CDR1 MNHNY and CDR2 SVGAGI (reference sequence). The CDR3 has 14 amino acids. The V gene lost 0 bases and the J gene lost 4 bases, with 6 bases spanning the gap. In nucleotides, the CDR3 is TGTGCCAGCAGTTACTCGCAAATCACCGGGGAGCTGTTTTTT. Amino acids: CASSYSQITGELFF.

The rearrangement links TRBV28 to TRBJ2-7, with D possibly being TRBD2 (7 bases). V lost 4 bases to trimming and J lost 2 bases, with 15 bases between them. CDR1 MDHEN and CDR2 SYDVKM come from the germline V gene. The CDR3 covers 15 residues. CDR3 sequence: CASSSGGGGAYEQYF. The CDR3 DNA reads TGTGCCAGCAGTTCCGGGGGAGGGGGTGCCTACGAGCAGTACTTC.

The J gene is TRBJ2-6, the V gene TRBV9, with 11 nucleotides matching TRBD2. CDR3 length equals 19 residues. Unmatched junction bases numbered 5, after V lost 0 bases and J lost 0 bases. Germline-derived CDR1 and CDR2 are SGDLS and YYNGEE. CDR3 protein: CASSVALAGDSSGANVLTF. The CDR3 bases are TGTGCCAGCAGCGTAGCACTAGCGGGAGACTCCTCTGGGGCCAACGTCCTGACTTTC.

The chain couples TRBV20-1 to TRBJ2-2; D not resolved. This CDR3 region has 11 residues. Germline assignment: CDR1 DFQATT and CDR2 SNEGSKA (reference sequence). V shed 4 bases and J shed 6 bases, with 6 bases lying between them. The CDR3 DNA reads TGCAGTGCTACAGGCCCCGGGGAGCTGTTTTTT. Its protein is CSATGPGELFF.

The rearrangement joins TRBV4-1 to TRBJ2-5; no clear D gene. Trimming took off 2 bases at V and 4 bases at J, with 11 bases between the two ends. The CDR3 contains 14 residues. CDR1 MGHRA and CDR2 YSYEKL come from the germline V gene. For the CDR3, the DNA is TGCGCCAGCAGCCAAAATAAGCCCCCAGAGACCCAGTACTTC. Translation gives CASSQNKPPETQYF.

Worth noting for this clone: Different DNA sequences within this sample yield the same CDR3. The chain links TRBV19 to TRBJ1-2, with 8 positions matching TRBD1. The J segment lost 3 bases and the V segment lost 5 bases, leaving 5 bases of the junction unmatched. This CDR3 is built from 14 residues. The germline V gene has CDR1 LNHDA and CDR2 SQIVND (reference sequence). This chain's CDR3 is CASSPDRVDYGYTF. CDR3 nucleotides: TGTGCCAGTAGTCCGGACAGGGTAGACTATGGCTACACCTTC. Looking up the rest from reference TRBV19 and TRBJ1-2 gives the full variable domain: DGGITQSPKYLFRKEGQNVTLSCEQNLNHDAMYWYRQDPGQGLRLIYYSQIVNDFQKGDIAEGYSVSREKKESFPLTVTSAQKNPTAFYLCASSPDRVDYGYTFGSGTRLTVV.

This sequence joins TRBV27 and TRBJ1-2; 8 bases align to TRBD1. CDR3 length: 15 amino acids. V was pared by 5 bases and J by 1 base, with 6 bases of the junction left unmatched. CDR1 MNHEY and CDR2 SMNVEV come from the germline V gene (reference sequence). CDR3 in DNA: TGTGCCAGCAGTCCGGACAGGGAAGTTAACTATGGCTACACCTTC. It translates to CASSPDREVNYGYTF.

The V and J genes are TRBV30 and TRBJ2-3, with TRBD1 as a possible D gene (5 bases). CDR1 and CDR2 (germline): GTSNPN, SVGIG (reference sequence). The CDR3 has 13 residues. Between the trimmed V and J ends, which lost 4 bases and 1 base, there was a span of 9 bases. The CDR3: CAWTQGGTDTQYF. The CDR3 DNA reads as TGTGCCTGGACCCAGGGTGGCACAGATACGCAGTATTTT.

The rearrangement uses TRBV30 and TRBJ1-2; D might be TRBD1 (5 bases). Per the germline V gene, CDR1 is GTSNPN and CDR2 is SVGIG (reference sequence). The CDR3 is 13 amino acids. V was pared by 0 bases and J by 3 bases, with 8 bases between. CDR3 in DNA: TGTGCCTGGAGTGTGCAGGGAGACTATGGCTACACCTTC. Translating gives CAWSVQGDYGYTF.

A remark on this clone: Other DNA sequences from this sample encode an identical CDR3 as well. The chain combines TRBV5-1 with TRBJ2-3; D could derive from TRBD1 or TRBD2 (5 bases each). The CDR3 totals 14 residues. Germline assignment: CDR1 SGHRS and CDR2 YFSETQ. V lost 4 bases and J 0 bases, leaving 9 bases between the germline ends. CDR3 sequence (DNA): TGCGCCAGCAGCGTTAGGGACAGCACAGATACGCAGTATTTT. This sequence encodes CASSVRDSTDTQYF.

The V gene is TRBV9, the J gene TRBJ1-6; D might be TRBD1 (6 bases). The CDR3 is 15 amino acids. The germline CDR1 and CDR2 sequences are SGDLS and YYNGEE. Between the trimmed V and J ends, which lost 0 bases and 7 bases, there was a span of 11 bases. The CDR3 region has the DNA TGTGCCAGCAGCGTAGCCTCAGACAGGAATTCACCCCTCCACTTT. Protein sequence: CASSVASDRNSPLHF.

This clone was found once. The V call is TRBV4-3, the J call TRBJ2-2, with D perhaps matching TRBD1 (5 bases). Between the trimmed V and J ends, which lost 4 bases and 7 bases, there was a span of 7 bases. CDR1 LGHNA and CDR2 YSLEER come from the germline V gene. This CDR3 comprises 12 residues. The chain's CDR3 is CASSRGGGELFF. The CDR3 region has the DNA TGCGCCAGCAGCCGGGGCGGCGGGGAGCTGTTTTTT.

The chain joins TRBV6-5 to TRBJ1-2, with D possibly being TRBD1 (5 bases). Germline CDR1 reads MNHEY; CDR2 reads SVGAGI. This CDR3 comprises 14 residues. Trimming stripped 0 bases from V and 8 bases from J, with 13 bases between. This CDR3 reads CASSYSRARDGYTF. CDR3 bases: TGTGCCAGCAGTTACTCGAGGGCGAGGGACGGCTACACCTTC.

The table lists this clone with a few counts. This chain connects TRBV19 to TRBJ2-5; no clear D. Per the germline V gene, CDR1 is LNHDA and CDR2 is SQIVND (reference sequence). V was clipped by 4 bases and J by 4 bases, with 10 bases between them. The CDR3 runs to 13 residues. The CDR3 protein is CASSKLLGETQYF. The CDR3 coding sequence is TGTGCCAGTAGTAAACTGCTTGGAGAGACCCAGTACTTC.

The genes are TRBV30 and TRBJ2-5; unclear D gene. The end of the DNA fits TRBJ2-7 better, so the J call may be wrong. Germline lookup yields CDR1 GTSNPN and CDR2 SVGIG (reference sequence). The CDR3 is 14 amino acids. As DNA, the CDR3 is TGTGCCTGGAGTGTAAAAGGCCTTCCCTACGAGCAGTACTTC. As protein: CAWSVKGLPYEQYF.